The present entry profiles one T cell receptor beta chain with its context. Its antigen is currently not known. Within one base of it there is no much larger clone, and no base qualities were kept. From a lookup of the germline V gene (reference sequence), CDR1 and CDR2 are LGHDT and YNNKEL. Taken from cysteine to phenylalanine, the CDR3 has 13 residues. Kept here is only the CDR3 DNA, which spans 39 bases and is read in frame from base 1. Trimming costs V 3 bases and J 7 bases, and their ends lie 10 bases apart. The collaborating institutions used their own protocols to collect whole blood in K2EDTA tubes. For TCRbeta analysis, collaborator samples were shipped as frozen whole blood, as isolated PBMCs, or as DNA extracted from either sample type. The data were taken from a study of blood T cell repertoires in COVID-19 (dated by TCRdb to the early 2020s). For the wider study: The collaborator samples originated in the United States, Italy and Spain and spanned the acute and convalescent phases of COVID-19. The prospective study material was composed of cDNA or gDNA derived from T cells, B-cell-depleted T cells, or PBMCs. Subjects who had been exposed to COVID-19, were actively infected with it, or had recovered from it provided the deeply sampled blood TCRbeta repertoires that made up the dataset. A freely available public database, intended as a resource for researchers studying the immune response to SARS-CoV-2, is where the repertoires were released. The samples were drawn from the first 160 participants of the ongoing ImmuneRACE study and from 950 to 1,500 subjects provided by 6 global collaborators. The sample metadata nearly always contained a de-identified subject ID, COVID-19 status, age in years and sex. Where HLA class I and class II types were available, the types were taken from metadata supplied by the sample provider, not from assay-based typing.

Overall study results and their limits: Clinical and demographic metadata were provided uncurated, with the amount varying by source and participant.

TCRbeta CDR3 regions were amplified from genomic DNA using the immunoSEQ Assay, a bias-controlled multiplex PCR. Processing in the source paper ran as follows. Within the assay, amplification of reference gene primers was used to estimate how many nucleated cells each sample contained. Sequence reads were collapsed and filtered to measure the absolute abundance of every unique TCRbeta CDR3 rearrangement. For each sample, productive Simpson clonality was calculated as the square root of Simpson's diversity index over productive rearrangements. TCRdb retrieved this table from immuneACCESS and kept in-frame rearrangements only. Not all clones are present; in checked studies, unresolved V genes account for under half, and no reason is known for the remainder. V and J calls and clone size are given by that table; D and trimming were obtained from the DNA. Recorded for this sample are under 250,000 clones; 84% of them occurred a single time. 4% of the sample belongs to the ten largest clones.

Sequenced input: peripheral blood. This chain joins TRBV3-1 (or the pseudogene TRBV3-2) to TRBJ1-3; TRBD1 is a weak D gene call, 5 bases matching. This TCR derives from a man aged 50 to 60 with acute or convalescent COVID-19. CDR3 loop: CASSQYPGNTIYF. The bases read TGTGCCAGCAGCCAGTATCCAGGGAACACCATATATTTT.